A selection of T cell receptor beta chains follows, all from one sample in a study of CD8+CD57+ T cells in acquired aplastic anemia. MiXCR, applied by TCRdb to the reads, yields one record per CDR3 protein. The table records around 130,000 distinct CDR3 sequences, under 65% of them present only once. Sequencing input: sorted CD4+, CD8+, or CD8+CD57+ T cells (not recorded which) from PBMCs. The receptors were sampled from a human donor with aplastic anemia. The CDR3 runs from the conserved cysteine through the conserved F or W. The order of the fields is V gene, J gene, D gene, clone size, CDR3 DNA, CDR3 protein. The D gene is left open where the match is weak. Clone sizes are given selectively: once, few, many, or a class where the clone is expanded.

V gene: TRBV20-1
J gene: TRBJ2-3
D gene: TRBD1
clone size: NA
CDR3 DNA: TGCAGTGCTAGAAGGCAGGGGGCGTCAGATACGCAGTATTTT
CDR3 protein: CSARRQGASDTQYF

V gene: TRBV10-1
J gene: TRBJ2-2
D gene: NA
clone size: NA
CDR3 DNA: TGCGCCAGCAGTGGACAGTATAACACCGGGGAGCTGTTTTTT
CDR3 protein: CASSGQYNTGELFF

V gene: TRBV9
J gene: TRBJ2-1
D gene: NA
clone size: NA
CDR3 DNA: TGTGCCAGCAGCGTATGGGGGATGGGGGATGAGCAGTTCTTC
CDR3 protein: CASSVWGMGDEQFF

V gene: TRBV19
J gene: TRBJ1-2
D gene: TRBD1
clone size: once
CDR3 DNA: TGTGCCAGTAGTTTTATCGGGACAGCTTATGGCTACACCTTC
CDR3 protein: CASSFIGTAYGYTF

V gene: TRBV20-1
J gene: TRBJ2-6
D gene: NA
clone size: few
CDR3 DNA: TGCAGTGCGAACCCCCGGGACATCACTTTCTCTGGGGCCAACGTCCTGACTTTC
CDR3 protein: CSANPRDITFSGANVLTF

V gene: TRBV7-2
J gene: TRBJ2-3
D gene: TRBD2
clone size: NA
CDR3 DNA: TGTGCCAGCAGCTTCAGGATGGGACTAGCGGAGCAGTATTTT
CDR3 protein: CASSFRMGLAEQYF

V gene: TRBV15
J gene: TRBJ2-2
D gene: NA
clone size: NA
CDR3 DNA: TGTGCCACGGGGACGGACAGCACCGGGGAGCTGTTTTTT
CDR3 protein: CATGTDSTGELFF

V gene: TRBV7-9
J gene: TRBJ2-7
D gene: NA
clone size: NA
CDR3 DNA: TGTGCCAGCAGCTTTCGACCCGACTACGAGCAGTACTTC
CDR3 protein: CASSFRPDYEQYF

V gene: TRBV24-1
J gene: TRBJ2-7
D gene: TRBD1
clone size: NA
CDR3 DNA: TGTGCCACCAGTGATCGGGACAGGGAAGGAGGGCAGTACTTC
CDR3 protein: CATSDRDREGGQYF

V gene: TRBV7-3
J gene: TRBJ1-2
D gene: NA
clone size: NA
CDR3 DNA: TGTGCCAGCAGCTCTGAGGGGAACTATGGCTACACCTTC
CDR3 protein: CASSSEGNYGYTF

V gene: TRBV27
J gene: TRBJ1-6
D gene: TRBD1
clone size: many
CDR3 DNA: TGTGCCAGCAGTTTGGACAGGGACTGGTCACCCCTCCACTTT
CDR3 protein: CASSLDRDWSPLHF

V gene: TRBV20-1
J gene: TRBJ1-5
D gene: TRBD1
clone size: NA
CDR3 DNA: TGCAGTGCTAGGGTACAGGGGAATCAGCCCCAGCATTTT
CDR3 protein: CSARVQGNQPQHF

V gene: TRBV10-3
J gene: TRBJ2-5
D gene: TRBD2
clone size: NA
CDR3 DNA: TGTGCCATCAGTGAGCCGGATCGGGGGGTCCAAGAGACCCAGTACTTC
CDR3 protein: CAISEPDRGVQETQYF

V gene: TRBV15
J gene: TRBJ1-4
D gene: NA
clone size: NA
CDR3 DNA: TGTGCCACCAGCAGAGTACTGGGGCAGAGAAAACTGTTTTTT
CDR3 protein: CATSRVLGQRKLFF

V gene: TRBV10-3
J gene: TRBJ2-2
D gene: TRBD1
clone size: few
CDR3 DNA: TGTGCCATCAGTCAAGGACAGGGGGGGACCGGGGAGCTGTTTTTT
CDR3 protein: CAISQGQGGTGELFF

V gene: TRBV19
J gene: TRBJ1-4
D gene: TRBD1
clone size: NA
CDR3 DNA: TGTGCCAGTAGTCTGACAGGGGGCGGTGAAAAACTGTTTTTT
CDR3 protein: CASSLTGGGEKLFF

V gene: TRBV15
J gene: TRBJ1-1
D gene: TRBD1
clone size: NA
CDR3 DNA: TGTGCCACCAGCAGAGGACAGGGGGACACTGAAGCTTTCTTT
CDR3 protein: CATSRGQGDTEAFF

V gene: TRBV11-3
J gene: TRBJ2-3
D gene: NA
clone size: NA
CDR3 DNA: TGTGCCAGCAGGGGGTTGGATACGCAGTATTTT
CDR3 protein: CASRGLDTQYF

V gene: TRBV2
J gene: TRBJ1-2
D gene: TRBD1
clone size: NA
CDR3 DNA: TGTGCCAGCAGTCGGGACAGGATTTTATATGGCTACACCTTC
CDR3 protein: CASSRDRILYGYTF

V gene: TRBV27
J gene: TRBJ1-2
D gene: NA
clone size: few
CDR3 DNA: TGTGCCAGCAGTTTGGACAGCGTCTATGGCTACACCTTC
CDR3 protein: CASSLDSVYGYTF

V gene: TRBV9
J gene: TRBJ1-1
D gene: NA
clone size: NA
CDR3 DNA: TGTGCCAGCAGCGTAGCCAGTCACACTGAAGCTTTCTTT
CDR3 protein: CASSVASHTEAFF

V gene: TRBV20-1
J gene: TRBJ1-1
D gene: NA
clone size: NA
CDR3 DNA: TGCAGTGCTAGGCCGACCCCGTGGGCTGAAGCTTTCTTT
CDR3 protein: CSARPTPWAEAFF

V gene: TRBV2
J gene: TRBJ2-2
D gene: TRBD2
clone size: many
CDR3 DNA: TGTGCCAGCAGTGAAGTTAGCGGGCCTGCAAGGGGGGAGCTGTTTTTT
CDR3 protein: CASSEVSGPARGELFF

V gene: TRBV9
J gene: TRBJ1-2
D gene: NA
clone size: NA
CDR3 DNA: TGTGCCAGCAGCGTAGGCCAGTCCTATGGCTACACCTTC
CDR3 protein: CASSVGQSYGYTF

V gene: TRBV9
J gene: TRBJ1-1
D gene: NA
clone size: many
CDR3 DNA: TGTGCCAGCAGCGTAGGGGGGGGCGGAACTGAAGCTTTCTTT
CDR3 protein: CASSVGGGGTEAFF

V gene: TRBV5-1
J gene: TRBJ1-5
D gene: NA
clone size: NA
CDR3 DNA: TGCGCCAGCAGCTTGGGCGACAGCGGCAATCAGCCCCAGCATTTT
CDR3 protein: CASSLGDSGNQPQHF

V gene: TRBV24-1
J gene: TRBJ2-5
D gene: TRBD1
clone size: NA
CDR3 DNA: TGTGCCACCAGTGATCATGGGACAGGCGAGACCCAGTACTTC
CDR3 protein: CATSDHGTGETQYF

V gene: TRBV14
J gene: TRBJ2-7
D gene: TRBD1
clone size: many
CDR3 DNA: TGTGCCAGCAGCCAAGTAAGGACAGGGGCTCCTTGGGAGCAGTACTTC
CDR3 protein: CASSQVRTGAPWEQYF

V gene: TRBV7-9
J gene: TRBJ2-4
D gene: NA
clone size: NA
CDR3 DNA: TGTGCCAGCAGCTTATTCCCGGGGAACATTCAGTACTTC
CDR3 protein: CASSLFPGNIQYF

V gene: TRBV6-1
J gene: TRBJ2-7
D gene: NA
clone size: NA
CDR3 DNA: TGTGCCAGCAGTCCCACAGGTACTAGCTCCTACGAGCAGTACTTC
CDR3 protein: CASSPTGTSSYEQYF

V gene: TRBV5-1
J gene: TRBJ2-3
D gene: NA
clone size: NA
CDR3 DNA: TGCGCCAGCAGTGAGGAAGCAGATACGCAGTATTTT
CDR3 protein: CASSEEADTQYF

V gene: TRBV5-6
J gene: TRBJ1-1
D gene: TRBD1
clone size: many
CDR3 DNA: TGTGCCAGCAGCTTGGAGTCCGGGACAGCCGAAGCTTTCTTT
CDR3 protein: CASSLESGTAEAFF

V gene: TRBV10-3
J gene: TRBJ2-1
D gene: NA
clone size: once
CDR3 DNA: TGTGCCATCAATCAAGGGTTTGTCAATGAGCAGTTCTTC
CDR3 protein: CAINQGFVNEQFF

V gene: TRBV11-2
J gene: TRBJ2-5
D gene: NA
clone size: once
CDR3 DNA: TGTGCCAGCAGCTTAGATGTCGGTACGAGGGGCCAAGAGACCCAGTACTTC
CDR3 protein: CASSLDVGTRGQETQYF

V gene: TRBV16
J gene: TRBJ2-7
D gene: NA
clone size: NA
CDR3 DNA: TGTGCCAGCAGTCAACCGTCGGGGGTAGGGCAGTACTTC
CDR3 protein: CASSQPSGVGQYF

V gene: TRBV29-1
J gene: TRBJ1-5
D gene: NA
clone size: NA
CDR3 DNA: TGCAGCGTTGGTGGGGGGAATGGGGACAATCAGCCCCAGCATTTT
CDR3 protein: CSVGGGNGDNQPQHF

V gene: TRBV11-2
J gene: TRBJ2-3
D gene: TRBD1
clone size: NA
CDR3 DNA: TGTGCCAGCCATACAGGGGGGAGGTATTTT
CDR3 protein: CASHTGGRYF

V gene: TRBV13
J gene: TRBJ1-2
D gene: NA
clone size: NA
CDR3 DNA: TGTGCCAGCAGCTTAGGCCGGGGTGATGGTGACTATGGCTACACCTTC
CDR3 protein: CASSLGRGDGDYGYTF

V gene: TRBV19
J gene: TRBJ1-2
D gene: TRBD1
clone size: NA
CDR3 DNA: TGTGCCAGTAGTCGGGACAGCTACTATGGCTACACCTTC
CDR3 protein: CASSRDSYYGYTF

V gene: TRBV19
J gene: TRBJ1-1
D gene: NA
clone size: many
CDR3 DNA: TGTGCCAGTAGTATAGCTCACAGGGACACTGAAGCTTTCTTT
CDR3 protein: CASSIAHRDTEAFF

V gene: TRBV11-3
J gene: TRBJ2-7
D gene: TRBD1
clone size: NA
CDR3 DNA: TGTGCCAGCAGCTTATCCGGGACAGGGGGCATCGAGCAGTACTTC
CDR3 protein: CASSLSGTGGIEQYF

V gene: TRBV29-1
J gene: TRBJ2-7
D gene: NA
clone size: NA
CDR3 DNA: TGCAGCGTCCAGGGAGTCTACGAGCAGTACTTC
CDR3 protein: CSVQGVYEQYF

V gene: TRBV12-3/TRBV12-4
J gene: TRBJ1-1
D gene: TRBD1
clone size: few
CDR3 DNA: TGTGCCAGCAGTCTCCGGGACAGGGGGACTGAAGCTTTCTTT
CDR3 protein: CASSLRDRGTEAFF

V gene: TRBV29-1
J gene: TRBJ2-6
D gene: NA
clone size: NA
CDR3 DNA: TGCAGCGCAGGGGCTGGGGCCAACGTCCTGACTTTC
CDR3 protein: CSAGAGANVLTF

V gene: TRBV29-1
J gene: TRBJ1-3
D gene: TRBD1
clone size: NA
CDR3 DNA: TGCAGCGTTGAAGCGCCAGGGGGAGATGGAAACACCATATATTTT
CDR3 protein: CSVEAPGGDGNTIYF

V gene: TRBV7-3
J gene: TRBJ2-7
D gene: TRBD2
clone size: medium-sized
CDR3 DNA: TGTGCCAGCAGCTTAATGCCAGCGGGGGAGGACTACGAGCAGTACTTC
CDR3 protein: CASSLMPAGEDYEQYF

V gene: TRBV6-1
J gene: TRBJ2-3
D gene: NA
clone size: many
CDR3 DNA: TGTGCCAGCAGTGAAACGGACGGGGGGCCGGATACGCAGTATTTT
CDR3 protein: CASSETDGGPDTQYF

V gene: TRBV5-1
J gene: TRBJ1-5
D gene: NA
clone size: NA
CDR3 DNA: TGCGCCAGCAGCTTTTGGGGGGCACCCAATCAGCCCCAGCATTTT
CDR3 protein: CASSFWGAPNQPQHF